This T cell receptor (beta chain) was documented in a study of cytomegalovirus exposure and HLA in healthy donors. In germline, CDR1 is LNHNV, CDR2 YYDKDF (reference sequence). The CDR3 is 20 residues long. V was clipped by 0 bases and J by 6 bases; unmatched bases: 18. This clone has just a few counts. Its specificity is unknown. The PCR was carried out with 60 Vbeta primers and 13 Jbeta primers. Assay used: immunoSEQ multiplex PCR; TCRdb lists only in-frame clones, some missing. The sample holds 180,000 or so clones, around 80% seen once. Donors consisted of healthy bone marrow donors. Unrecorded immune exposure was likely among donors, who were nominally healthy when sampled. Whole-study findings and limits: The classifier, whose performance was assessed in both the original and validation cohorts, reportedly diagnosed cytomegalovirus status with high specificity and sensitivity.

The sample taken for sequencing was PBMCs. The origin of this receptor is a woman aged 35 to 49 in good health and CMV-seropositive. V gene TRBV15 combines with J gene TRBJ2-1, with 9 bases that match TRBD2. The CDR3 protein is CATSRDQGRGGRALVNEQFF. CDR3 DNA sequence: TGTGCCACCAGCAGAGATCAGGGGCGAGGCGGGAGGGCCCTGGTCAATGAGCAGTTCTTC.